Described below is a single T cell receptor beta chain sequence and its context. The V end was cut by 2 bases, the J end by 6 bases, with 11 bases between. The V gene's germline CDR1 is MNHEY and CDR2 SMNVEV (reference sequence). The CDR3 loop spans 14 amino acids. This specimen belongs to a study of blood T cell repertoires in COVID-19. Study summary: The United States, Italy and Spain provided the acute and convalescent COVID-19 samples.

The authors' processing: Amplification from reference gene primers served as the basis for estimated nucleated cell counts. Profiling relied on immunoSEQ multiplex PCR, and the TCRdb table lists in-frame clones only, not all of them. V and J calls and clone size follow that table, whereas D and trimming were derived from the DNA. The data show around 190,000 clones, under 90% seen once. Sequenced: peripheral blood. This chain uses TRBV27 with TRBJ1-5; D is perhaps TRBD1 (6 bases). The receptor's source is a human donor in a cohort sampled during active COVID-19. CDR3: CASSLVRGAQPQHF. CDR3 nucleotides: TGTGCCAGCAGTTTAGTCCGGGGGGCTCAGCCCCAGCATTTT.